The source of this TCR beta chain is a study of shared clonotypes between healthy human individuals. Profiling relied on immunoSEQ multiplex PCR, and the TCRdb table lists in-frame clones only, not all of them. The sample yields around 2,100,000 clones, roughly 95% seen once. CD45RO-negative cells were positively selected for CCR7, leaving out terminally differentiated effector memory CD45RA+ cells. Regarding this clone: Other DNA variants within this sample encode the same CDR3.

The CDR3 is made up of 14 amino acids. Germline CDR1 reads SEHNR; CDR2 reads FQNEAQ (reference sequence). Trimming left V 5 bases short and J 4 bases short, with 15 bases between. The V call is TRBV7-9, the J call TRBJ2-7, with no clear D. The sequence came from a young man in good health. Input material: naive CD8+ T cells sorted from blood. The CDR3 sequence is CASSPTGQSYEQYF. CDR3 coding DNA: TGTGCCAGCAGCCCCACTGGGCAGTCTTACGAGCAGTACTTC.